This T cell receptor (beta chain) emerged from a study of T cell repertoires in cytomegalovirus infection. Across the whole study: Both recently identified HLA-C-restricted and well-studied HLA-B-restricted CMV epitopes were used in the study. CMV infection plus the matching HLA type was flagged by public TCR beta signatures.

TCRdb itself ran the reads through MiXCR, one entry per CDR3 protein. The data hold some 900,000 distinct CDR3 sequences, with approximately 32% observed a single time. This clonotype was recorded many times. The antigen remains undetermined. With V trimmed by 5 bases and J by 0 bases, 8 bases remained unmatched. In germline, CDR1 is SGHVS, CDR2 FNYEAQ. This CDR3 is 17 amino acids long. Study-wide points: In two of eight donors, the top clonotype was HLA-C-restricted CMV-specific.

V usage is TRBV7-6 and J usage is TRBJ2-1, with 9 bases lining up with TRBD2. The starting material was cultured CD8+ T cells from PBMCs, obtained from culture after CMV antigen stimulation. The sequence came from a human donor in good health (CMV status not recorded). Some clones in this sample may be carry-over from other donors' samples. Here the CDR3 DNA reads TGTGCCAGCAGCCATTTTTTAGCGGGGGACTCCTACAATGAGCAGTTCTTC. This sequence encodes CASSHFLAGDSYNEQFF.